This TCR beta chain appears in the sequencing data of a study of CD8 T cells in Susac syndrome. Treatment-naive patients with stable or active relapsing-remitting disease were the multiple sclerosis controls. Trimming pared 4 bases from V and 5 bases from J, leaving 11 bases between. Looked up from germline, CDR1 is LNHDA and CDR2 is SQIVND (reference sequence). The CDR3 is made up of 13 amino acids. When the RNA was reverse transcribed, random hexamers were used with an input of about 0.45 to 1 ug. By means of immunoSEQ multiplex PCR, TCR beta CDR3 spanning 54 Vbeta and 13 Jbeta underwent amplification. TCRdb reprocessed the immunoSEQ multiplex PCR reads with MiXCR, giving one entry per CDR3 protein. The repertoire holds about 200,000 distinct CDR3 sequences, 95% seen once, with 0.082% in the top ten.

V gene TRBV19 combines with J gene TRBJ1-1, with TRBD1 as a possible D gene (6 bases). This receptor was identified in a human donor with multiple sclerosis. Material: CD4+ T cells from PBMCs. For the CDR3, the DNA is TGTGCCAGTAGTACCCGGACAGAGACTGAAGCTTTCTTT. This codes for CASSTRTETEAFF. Using reference TRBV19 and TRBJ1-1 for the parts outside the CDR3, the full variable domain is DGGITQSPKYLFRKEGQNVTLSCEQNLNHDAMYWYRQDPGQGLRLIYYSQIVNDFQKGDIAEGYSVSREKKESFPLTVTSAQKNPTAFYLCASSTRTETEAFFGQGTRLTVV.